This T cell receptor beta chain was recorded in a study of breast tumors, draining lymph nodes, adjacent tissues. Study findings and constraints: Tumor T cell lymph node origin was a supported hypothesis, not proven. Tumors had less TCR diversity than lymph nodes, more than nontumor tissue. The data were judged consistent with most tumor T cells coming from lymph node and expanding in tumor. Luminal-like breast cancer showed significantly greater tumor-nontumor repertoire similarity than basal-like breast cancer did.

Breast cancer patients provided tissue from their axillary draining lymph nodes. Germline CDR1 reads SGHAT; CDR2 reads FQDESV (reference sequence). The CDR3 loop spans 12 amino acids. V was cut by 6 bases and J by 6 bases, with 11 bases left in between. Each CDR3 protein is one row after TCRdb ran MiXCR on the multiplex PCR reads. The table has about 89,000 distinct CDR3 sequences, over 25% seen once. In its sample, this clonotype was seen many times. The antigen is not known. This TCR was recovered from a female donor with breast cancer. Some clones in this sample may be carry-over from other donors' samples. The sequenced material came from axillary lymph node tissue. The chain combines TRBV11-1 with TRBJ2-5; D unclear. DNA for the CDR3: TGTGCCAGCAGTCAAAAGGCAAAGACCCAGTACTTC. This codes for CASSQKAKTQYF.